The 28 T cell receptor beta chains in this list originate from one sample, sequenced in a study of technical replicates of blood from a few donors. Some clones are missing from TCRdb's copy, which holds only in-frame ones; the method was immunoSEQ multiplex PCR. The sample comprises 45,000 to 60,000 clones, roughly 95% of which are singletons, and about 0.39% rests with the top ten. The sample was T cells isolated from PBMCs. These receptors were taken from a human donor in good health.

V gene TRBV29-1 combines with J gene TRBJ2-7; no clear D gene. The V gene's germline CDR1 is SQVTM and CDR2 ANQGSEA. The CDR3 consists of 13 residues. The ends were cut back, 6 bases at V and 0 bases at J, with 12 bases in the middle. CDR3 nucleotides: TGCAGCGTCAGGCATGTGAGCTCCTACGAGCAGTACTTC. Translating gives CSVRHVSSYEQYF.

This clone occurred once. The CDR3 sequence: CASRSNSINEQFF. The CDR3 nucleotides read TGTGCCAGCAGATCAAACAGCATCAATGAGCAGTTCTTC. The chain recombines TRBV6-5 with TRBJ2-1, with unresolved D. V lost 6 bases, J lost 6 bases, and 12 bases lay in between. From germline, CDR1 is MNHEY and CDR2 SVGAGI. This CDR3 has 13 residues.

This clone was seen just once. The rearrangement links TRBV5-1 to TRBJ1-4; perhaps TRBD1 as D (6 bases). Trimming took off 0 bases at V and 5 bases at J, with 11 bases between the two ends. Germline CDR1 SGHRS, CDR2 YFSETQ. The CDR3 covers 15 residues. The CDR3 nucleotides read TGCGCCAGCAGCTTGGGAGGACAGCCAAATGAAAAACTGTTTTTT. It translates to CASSLGGQPNEKLFF.

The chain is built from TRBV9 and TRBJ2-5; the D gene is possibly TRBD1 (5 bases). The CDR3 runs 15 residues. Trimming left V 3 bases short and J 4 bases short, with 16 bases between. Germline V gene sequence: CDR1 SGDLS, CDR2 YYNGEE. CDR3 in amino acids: CASSDLRDLPETQYF. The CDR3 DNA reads TGTGCCAGCAGCGACCTCAGGGATTTACCAGAGACCCAGTACTTC.

CDR3 residues: CASSRTGDLYEQYF. The CDR3 nucleotides read TGTGCCAGCAGCCGGACAGGGGACCTCTACGAGCAGTACTTC. The rearrangement joins TRBV7-2 to TRBJ2-7; 9 nucleotides agree with TRBD1. The CDR3 loop spans 14 amino acids. V lost 5 bases, J lost 3 bases, and 5 bases stayed unmatched. Germline-derived CDR1 and CDR2 are SGHTA and FQGNSA.

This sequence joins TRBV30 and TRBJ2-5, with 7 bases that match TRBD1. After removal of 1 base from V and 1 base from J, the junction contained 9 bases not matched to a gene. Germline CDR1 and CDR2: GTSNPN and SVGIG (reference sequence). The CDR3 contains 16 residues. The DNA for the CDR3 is TGTGCCTGGAGTGCCTGGAGTCAGGGGGTCCAAGAGACCCAGTACTTC. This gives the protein CAWSAWSQGVQETQYF.

CDR3 sequence: CASGVKGGGYGYTF. The CDR3 DNA is TGTGCCAGCGGGGTAAAAGGGGGCGGATATGGCTACACCTTC. J is TRBJ1-2 and V is TRBV28, with 7 bases identical to TRBD1. With V trimmed by 8 bases and J by 5 bases, 11 bases remained unmatched. The germline CDR1 and CDR2 sequences are MDHEN and SYDVKM. The CDR3 is 14 residues long.

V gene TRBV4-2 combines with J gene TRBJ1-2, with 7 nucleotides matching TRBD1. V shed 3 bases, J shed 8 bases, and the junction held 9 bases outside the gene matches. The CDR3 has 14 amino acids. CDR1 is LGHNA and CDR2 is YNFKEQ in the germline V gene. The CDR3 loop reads CASSHIDRERGYTF. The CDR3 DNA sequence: TGTGCCAGCAGCCATATAGACAGGGAGAGGGGCTACACCTTC.

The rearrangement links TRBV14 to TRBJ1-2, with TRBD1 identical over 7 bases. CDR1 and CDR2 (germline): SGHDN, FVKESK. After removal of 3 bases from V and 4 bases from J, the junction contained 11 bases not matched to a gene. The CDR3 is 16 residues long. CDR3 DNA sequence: TGTGCCAGCAGCCACCGAGTCTCCCGGGACAGCTATGGCTACACCTTC. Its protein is CASSHRVSRDSYGYTF.

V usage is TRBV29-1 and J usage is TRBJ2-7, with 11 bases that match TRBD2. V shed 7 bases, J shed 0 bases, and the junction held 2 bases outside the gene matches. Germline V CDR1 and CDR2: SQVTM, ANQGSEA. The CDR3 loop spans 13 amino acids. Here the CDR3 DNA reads TGCAGCGCCGGGACTAGCGGCTCCTACGAGCAGTACTTC. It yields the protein CSAGTSGSYEQYF.

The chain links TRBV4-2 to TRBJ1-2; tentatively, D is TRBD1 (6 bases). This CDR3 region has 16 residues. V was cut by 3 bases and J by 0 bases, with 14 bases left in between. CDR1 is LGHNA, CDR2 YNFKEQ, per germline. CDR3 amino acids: CASSQGLQGSNYGYTF. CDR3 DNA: TGTGCCAGCAGCCAGGGTTTACAGGGATCTAACTATGGCTACACCTTC.

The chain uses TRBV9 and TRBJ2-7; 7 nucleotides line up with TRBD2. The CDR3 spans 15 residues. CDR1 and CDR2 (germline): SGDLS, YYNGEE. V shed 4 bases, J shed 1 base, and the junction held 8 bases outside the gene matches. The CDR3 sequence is CASSPSSGPSYEQYF. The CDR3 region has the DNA TGTGCCAGCAGCCCATCTAGCGGTCCTTCCTACGAGCAGTACTTC.

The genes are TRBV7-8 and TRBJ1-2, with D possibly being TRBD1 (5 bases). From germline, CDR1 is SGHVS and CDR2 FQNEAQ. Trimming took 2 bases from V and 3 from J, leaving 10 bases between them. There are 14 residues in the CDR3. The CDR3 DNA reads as TGTGCCAGCAGCTTATCCGCCAGGGACTATGGCTACACCTTC. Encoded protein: CASSLSARDYGYTF.

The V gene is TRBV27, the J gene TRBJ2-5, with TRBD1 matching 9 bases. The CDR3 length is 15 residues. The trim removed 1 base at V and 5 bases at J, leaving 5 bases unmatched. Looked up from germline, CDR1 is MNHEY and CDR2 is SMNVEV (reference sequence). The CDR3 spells CASSLWGQGRETQYF. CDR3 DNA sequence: TGTGCCAGCAGTTTATGGGGACAGGGACGGGAGACCCAGTACTTC.

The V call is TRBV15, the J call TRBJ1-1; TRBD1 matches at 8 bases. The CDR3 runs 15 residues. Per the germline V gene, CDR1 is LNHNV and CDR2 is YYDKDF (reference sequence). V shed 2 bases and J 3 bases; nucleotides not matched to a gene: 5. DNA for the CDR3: TGTGCCACCAGCAGATTGGACAGGGAACACACTGAAGCTTTCTTT. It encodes CATSRLDREHTEAFF.

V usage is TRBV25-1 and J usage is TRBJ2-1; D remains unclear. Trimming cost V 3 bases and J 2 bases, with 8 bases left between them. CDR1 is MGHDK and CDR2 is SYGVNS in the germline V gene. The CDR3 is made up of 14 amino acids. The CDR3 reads CASSDWLAYNEQFF. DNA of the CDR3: TGTGCCAGCAGTGATTGGCTAGCCTACAATGAGCAGTTCTTC.

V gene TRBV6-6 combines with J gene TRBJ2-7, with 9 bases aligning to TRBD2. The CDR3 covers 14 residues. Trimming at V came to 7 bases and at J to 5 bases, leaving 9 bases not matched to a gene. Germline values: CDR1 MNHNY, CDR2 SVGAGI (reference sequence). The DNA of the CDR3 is TGTGCCAGCACCCCCGGACTAGCGTACCACGAGCAGTACTTC. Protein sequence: CASTPGLAYHEQYF.

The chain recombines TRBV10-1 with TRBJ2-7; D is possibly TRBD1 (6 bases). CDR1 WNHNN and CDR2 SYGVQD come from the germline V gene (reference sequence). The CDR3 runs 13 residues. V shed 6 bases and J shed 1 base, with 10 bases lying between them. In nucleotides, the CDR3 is TGCGCCAGCAGCTCTACAGGGTCCTACGAGCAGTACTTC. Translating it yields CASSSTGSYEQYF.

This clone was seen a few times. The CDR3 spells CASSPYAPIYEQYF. Here the CDR3 DNA reads TGTGCCAGCAGCCCCTATGCACCCATCTACGAGCAGTACTTC. The chain carries TRBV7-2 and TRBJ2-7; D call uncertain. This CDR3 is built from 14 residues. V was clipped by 5 bases and J by 3 bases, with 14 bases between them. CDR1 SGHTA and CDR2 FQGNSA come from the germline V gene. Variable domain in full (rest from reference TRBV7-2 and TRBJ2-7): GAGVSQSPSNKVTEKGKDVELRCDPISGHTALYWYRQSLGQGLEFLIYFQGNSAPDKSGLPSDRFSAERTGGSVSTLTIQRTQQEDSAVYLCASSPYAPIYEQYFGPGTRLTVT.

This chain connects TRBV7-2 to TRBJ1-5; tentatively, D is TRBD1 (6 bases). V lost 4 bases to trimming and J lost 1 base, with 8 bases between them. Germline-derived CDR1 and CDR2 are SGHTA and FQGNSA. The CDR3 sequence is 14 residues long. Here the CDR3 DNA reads TGTGCCAGCAGCTCAGGGGACAGCAATCAGCCCCAGCATTTT. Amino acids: CASSSGDSNQPQHF.

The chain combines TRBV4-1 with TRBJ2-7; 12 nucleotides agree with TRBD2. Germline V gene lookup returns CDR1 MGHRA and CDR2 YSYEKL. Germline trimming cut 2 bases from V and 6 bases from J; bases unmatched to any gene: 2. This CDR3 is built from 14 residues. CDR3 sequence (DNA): TGCGCCAGCAGCCAAAGACTAGCGGGAGCCGAGCAGTACTTC. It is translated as CASSQRLAGAEQYF.

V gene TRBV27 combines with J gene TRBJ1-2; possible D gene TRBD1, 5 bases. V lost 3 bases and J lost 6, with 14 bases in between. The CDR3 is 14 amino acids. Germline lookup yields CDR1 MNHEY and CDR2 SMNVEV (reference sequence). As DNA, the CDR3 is TGTGCCAGCAGTTTGTTACCGTTCAGGGATGGCTACACCTTC. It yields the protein CASSLLPFRDGYTF.

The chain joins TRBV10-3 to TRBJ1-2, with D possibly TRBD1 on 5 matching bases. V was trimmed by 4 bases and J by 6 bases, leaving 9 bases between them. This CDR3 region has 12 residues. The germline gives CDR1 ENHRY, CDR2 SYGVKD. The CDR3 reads CAISVQGNGYTF. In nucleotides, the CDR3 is TGTGCCATCAGTGTCCAGGGCAATGGCTACACCTTC.

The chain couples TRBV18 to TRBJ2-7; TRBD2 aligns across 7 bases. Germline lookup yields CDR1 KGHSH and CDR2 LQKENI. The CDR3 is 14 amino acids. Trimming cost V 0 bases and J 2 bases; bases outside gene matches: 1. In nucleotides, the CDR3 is TGTGCCAGCTCACCACCCGCGGGGGCCTACGAGCAGTACTTC. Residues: CASSPPAGAYEQYF.

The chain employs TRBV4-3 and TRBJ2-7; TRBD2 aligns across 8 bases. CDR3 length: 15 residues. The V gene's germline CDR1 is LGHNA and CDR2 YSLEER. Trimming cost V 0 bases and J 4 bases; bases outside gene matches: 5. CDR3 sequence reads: CASSQEISGIYEQYF. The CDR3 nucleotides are TGCGCCAGCAGCCAAGAAATTAGCGGGATATACGAGCAGTACTTC.

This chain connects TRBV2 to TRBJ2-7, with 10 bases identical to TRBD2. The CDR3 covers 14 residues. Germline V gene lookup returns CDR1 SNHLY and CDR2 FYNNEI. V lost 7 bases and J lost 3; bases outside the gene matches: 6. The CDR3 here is CASTGAGGFYEQYF. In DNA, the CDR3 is TGTGCCAGCACTGGAGCGGGAGGGTTCTACGAGCAGTACTTC.

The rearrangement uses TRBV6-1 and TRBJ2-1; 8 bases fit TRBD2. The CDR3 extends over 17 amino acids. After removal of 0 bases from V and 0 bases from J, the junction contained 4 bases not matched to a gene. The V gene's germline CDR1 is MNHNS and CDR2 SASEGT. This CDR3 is CASSEAVAGGSYNEQFF. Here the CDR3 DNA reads TGTGCCAGCAGTGAAGCGGTCGCGGGAGGCTCCTACAATGAGCAGTTCTTC.

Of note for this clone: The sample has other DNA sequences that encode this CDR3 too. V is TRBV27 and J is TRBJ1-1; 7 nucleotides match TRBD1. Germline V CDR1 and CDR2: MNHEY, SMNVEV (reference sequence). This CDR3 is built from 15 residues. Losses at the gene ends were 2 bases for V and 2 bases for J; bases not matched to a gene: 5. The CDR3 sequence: CASSLSRGANTEAFF. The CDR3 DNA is TGTGCCAGCAGTTTAAGCAGGGGGGCCAACACTGAAGCTTTCTTT.